The 14 T cell receptor beta chains in this list originate from one sample, sequenced in a study of T cell responses to AZD1222 COVID-19 vaccine. TCRdb's copy holds only in-frame clones and misses some; the assay was immunoSEQ multiplex PCR. The sample includes about 130,000 clones, more than 75% of them seen just once. Here the sequenced sample was peripheral blood, taken on day 0 of AZD1222 vaccination. Every receptor here comes from an adult in good health.

This chain uses TRBV7-9 with TRBJ1-1; D may be TRBD1 (6 bases). Germline CDR1 SEHNR, CDR2 FQNEAQ (reference sequence). V gave up 1 base and J gave up 1 base, with 13 bases separating them. This CDR3 has 16 residues. CDR3 sequence: CASSLGPQGWNTEAFF. The CDR3 coding sequence is TGTGCCAGCAGCTTAGGGCCACAGGGTTGGAACACTGAAGCTTTCTTT. The full variable domain, rest sourced from reference TRBV7-9 and TRBJ1-1, is DTGVSQNPRHKITKRGQNVTFRCDPISEHNRLYWYRQTLGQGPEFLTYFQNEAQLEKSRLLSDRFSAERPKGSFSTLEIQRTEQGDSAMYLCASSLGPQGWNTEAFFGQGTRLTVV.

The gene calls are TRBV4-1 and TRBJ2-1; the match to TRBD2 covers 7 bases. Germline loops: CDR1 MGHRA, CDR2 YSYEKL. V was pared by 0 bases and J by 6 bases, with 11 bases of the junction left unmatched. The CDR3 is 17 residues long. The DNA of the CDR3 is TGCGCCAGCAGCCAAGATTTTGGGTTGGGGGGGAGCAATGAGCAGTTCTTC. It translates to CASSQDFGLGGSNEQFF.

This chain connects TRBV7-3 to TRBJ1-1, with a tentative D call TRBD1 (5 bases). Per the germline V gene, CDR1 is SGHTA and CDR2 is FQGTGA. Between the trimmed V and J ends, which lost 6 bases and 1 base, there was a span of 9 bases. The CDR3 totals 13 residues. The CDR3 reads CASRRDRNTEAFF. The CDR3 DNA is TGTGCCAGCAGACGTGACAGGAACACTGAAGCTTTCTTT.

This clone has a single count. The chain joins TRBV10-2 to TRBJ2-1, with D perhaps matching TRBD1 (5 bases). CDR1 and CDR2 from the germline V gene are WSHSY and SAAADI. The CDR3 loop spans 13 amino acids. Trimming shortened V by 3 bases and J by 5 bases, and 8 bases separated the two germline ends. CDR3 amino acids: CASSDYRNNEQFF. The CDR3 DNA follows: TGCGCCAGCAGTGACTACAGGAACAATGAGCAGTTCTTC.

The genes are TRBV21-1 and TRBJ2-7. TRBV21-1 is listed as a pseudogene. This CDR3 comprises 21 residues. In DNA, the CDR3 is TGTGCCAGCAGCAAATTAATGACCTCACTGTGGTTCCTCCTATGGGGTCGCGAGCAGTACTTC. Protein sequence: CASSKLMTSLWFLLWGREQYF.

The chain recombines TRBV27 with TRBJ2-1; D is ambiguous. The CDR3 runs 14 residues. The V end was cut by 6 bases, the J end by 8 bases, with 17 bases between. Germline loops: CDR1 MNHEY, CDR2 SMNVEV (reference sequence). The DNA of the CDR3 is TGTGCCAGCAGACCTCGGGCCCAAGACTATGAGCAGTTCTTC. Encoded protein: CASRPRAQDYEQFF.

The chain has TRBV7-2 and TRBJ2-5, with 7 bases fitting TRBD2. The CDR3 extends over 17 amino acids. Germline trimming cut 7 bases from V and 4 bases from J; bases unmatched to any gene: 18. Looked up from germline, CDR1 is SGHTA and CDR2 is FQGNSA. This chain's CDR3 is CASTHSPGEGRGETQYF. For the CDR3, the DNA is TGTGCCAGCACCCACTCCCCGGGGGAGGGGCGCGGAGAGACCCAGTACTTC.

The gene calls are TRBV5-1 and TRBJ1-1; D unclear. From germline, CDR1 is SGHRS and CDR2 YFSETQ. Trimming took off 0 bases at V and 1 base at J, with 4 bases between the two ends. There are 13 residues in the CDR3. CDR3 residues: CASSLDRNTEAFF. The CDR3 coding sequence is TGCGCCAGCAGCTTGGATCGGAACACTGAAGCTTTCTTT.

V and J are TRBV2 and TRBJ2-1; no definite D call. CDR1 and CDR2 from the germline V gene are SNHLY and FYNNEI. The CDR3 totals 15 residues. Trimming pared 2 bases from V and 3 bases from J, leaving 11 bases between. The CDR3 sequence: CASSESGYNYNEQFF. DNA of the CDR3: TGTGCCAGCAGTGAATCGGGCTACAACTACAATGAGCAGTTCTTC.

The chain has TRBV2 and TRBJ2-7; no definite D call. Germline V gene lookup returns CDR1 SNHLY and CDR2 FYNNEI. Trimming removed 7 bases from V and 2 bases from J, with 15 bases in between. The CDR3 consists of 14 residues. CDR3 sequence (DNA): TGTGCCAGCAAGCGACCGACATCCCCCTACGAGCAGTACTTC. Translated, it gives CASKRPTSPYEQYF. Looking up the rest from reference TRBV2 and TRBJ2-7 gives the full variable domain: EPEVTQTPSHQVTQMGQEVILRCVPISNHLYFYWYRQILGQKVEFLVSFYNNEISEKSEIFDDQFSVERPDGSNFTLKIRSTKLEDSAMYFCASKRPTSPYEQYFGPGTRLTVT.

This chain links TRBV3-1 (or the pseudogene TRBV3-2) with TRBJ2-7; TRBD1 matches at 9 bases. Trimming at V came to 4 bases and at J to 9 bases, leaving 7 bases not matched to a gene. CDR3 length: 13 residues. Germline V gives CDR1 LGHDT, CDR2 YNNKEL (reference sequence). The CDR3 region has the DNA TGTGCCAGCAGCCTTAGGGACAGGGTTCCGCAGTACTTC. It translates to CASSLRDRVPQYF.

This chain joins TRBV25-1 and TRBJ2-7; D remains ambiguous. Per the germline V gene, CDR1 is MGHDK and CDR2 is SYGVNS. V gave up 5 bases and J gave up 5 bases, with 13 bases separating them. This CDR3 is built from 13 residues. The CDR3 nucleotides read TGTGCCAGCAGTCCTCCCGACGGCGACGAGCAGTACTTC. This gives the protein CASSPPDGDEQYF.

The chain uses TRBV4-2 and TRBJ2-7, with 9 positions matching TRBD2. CDR1 and CDR2 from the germline V gene are LGHNA and YNFKEQ. This CDR3 contains 16 residues. The trim removed 0 bases at V and 7 bases at J, leaving 10 bases unmatched. CDR3 nucleotide sequence: TGTGCCAGCAGCCAAGAATGGCGGGAGGGTGTGTGGGAGCAGTACTTC. Protein: CASSQEWREGVWEQYF.

The chain couples TRBV15 to TRBJ2-7; 9 positions agree with TRBD1. Germline lookup yields CDR1 LNHNV and CDR2 YYDKDF (reference sequence). The trim removed 0 bases at V and 5 bases at J, leaving 11 bases unmatched. The CDR3 length is 17 residues. CDR3 amino acids: CATSRDLSGQGDDEQYF. Here the CDR3 DNA reads TGTGCCACCAGCAGAGATTTGTCGGGACAGGGCGATGACGAGCAGTACTTC.